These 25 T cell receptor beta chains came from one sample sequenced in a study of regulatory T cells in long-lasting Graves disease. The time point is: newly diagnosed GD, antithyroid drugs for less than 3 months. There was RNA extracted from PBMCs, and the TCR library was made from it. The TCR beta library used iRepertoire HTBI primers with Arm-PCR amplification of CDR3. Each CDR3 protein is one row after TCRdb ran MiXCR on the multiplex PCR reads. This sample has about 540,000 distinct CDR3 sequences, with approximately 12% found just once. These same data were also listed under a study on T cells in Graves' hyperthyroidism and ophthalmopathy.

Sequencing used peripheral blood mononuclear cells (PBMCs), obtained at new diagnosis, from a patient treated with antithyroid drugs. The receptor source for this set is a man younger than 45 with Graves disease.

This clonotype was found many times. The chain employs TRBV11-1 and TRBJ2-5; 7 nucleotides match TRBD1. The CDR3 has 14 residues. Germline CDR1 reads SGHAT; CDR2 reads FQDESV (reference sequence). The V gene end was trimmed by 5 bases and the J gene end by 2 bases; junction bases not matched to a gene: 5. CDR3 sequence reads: CASSPKDRQETQYF. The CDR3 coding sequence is TGTGCCAGCAGCCCAAAGGACAGGCAAGAGACCCAGTACTTC.

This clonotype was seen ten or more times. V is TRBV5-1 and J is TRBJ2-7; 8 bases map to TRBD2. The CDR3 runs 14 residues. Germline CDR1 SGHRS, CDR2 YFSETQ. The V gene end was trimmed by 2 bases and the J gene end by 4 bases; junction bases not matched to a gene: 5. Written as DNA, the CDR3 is TGCGCCAGCAGCTTCCCCAGCGGGGGTTACGAGCAGTACTTC. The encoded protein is CASSFPSGGYEQYF.

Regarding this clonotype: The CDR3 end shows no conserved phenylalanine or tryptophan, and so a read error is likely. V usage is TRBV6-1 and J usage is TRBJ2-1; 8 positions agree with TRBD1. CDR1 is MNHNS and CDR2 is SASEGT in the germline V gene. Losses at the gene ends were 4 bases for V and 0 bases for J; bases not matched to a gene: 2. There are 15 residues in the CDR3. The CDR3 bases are TGTGCCAGCAGTGCCGGGACAGGCTCCTACAATGAGCAGTTCTCC. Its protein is CASSAGTGSYNEQFS.

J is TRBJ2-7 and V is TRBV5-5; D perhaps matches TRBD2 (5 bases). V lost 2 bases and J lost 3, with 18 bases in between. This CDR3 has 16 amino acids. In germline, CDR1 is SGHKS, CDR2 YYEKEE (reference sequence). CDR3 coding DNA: TGTGCCAGCAGCTTCACCTTAGATTTGGACTTCTACGAGCAGTACTTC. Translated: CASSFTLDLDFYEQYF.

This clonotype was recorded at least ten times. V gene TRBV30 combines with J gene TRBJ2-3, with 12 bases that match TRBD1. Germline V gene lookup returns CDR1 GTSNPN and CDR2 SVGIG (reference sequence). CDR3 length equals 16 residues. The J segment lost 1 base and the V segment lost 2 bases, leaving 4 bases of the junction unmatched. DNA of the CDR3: TGTGCCTGGAGTCGGGGACAGGGGGCTCGCACAGATACGCAGTATTTT. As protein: CAWSRGQGARTDTQYF.

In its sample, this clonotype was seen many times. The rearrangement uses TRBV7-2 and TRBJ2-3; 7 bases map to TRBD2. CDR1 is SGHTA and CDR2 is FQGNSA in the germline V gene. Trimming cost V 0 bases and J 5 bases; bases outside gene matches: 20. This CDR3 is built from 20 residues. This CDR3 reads CASSLAWSAFGGRAGDTQYF. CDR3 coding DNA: TGTGCCAGCAGCTTAGCTTGGTCAGCGTTTGGTGGGAGGGCCGGAGATACGCAGTATTTT.

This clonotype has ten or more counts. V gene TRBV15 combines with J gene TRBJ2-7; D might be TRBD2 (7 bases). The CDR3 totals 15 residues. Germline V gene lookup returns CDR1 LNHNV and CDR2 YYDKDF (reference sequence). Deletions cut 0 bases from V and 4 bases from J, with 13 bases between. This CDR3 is CATSRDPGGGYEQYF. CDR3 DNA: TGTGCCACCAGCAGAGATCCGGGGGGCGGGTACGAGCAGTACTTC.

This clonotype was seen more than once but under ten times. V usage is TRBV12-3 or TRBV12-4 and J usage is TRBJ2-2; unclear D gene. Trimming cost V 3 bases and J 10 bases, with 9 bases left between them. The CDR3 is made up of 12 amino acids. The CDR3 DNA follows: TGTGCCAGCAGTTTTGAGGTGGAGGAGCTGTTTTTT. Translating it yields CASSFEVEELFF.

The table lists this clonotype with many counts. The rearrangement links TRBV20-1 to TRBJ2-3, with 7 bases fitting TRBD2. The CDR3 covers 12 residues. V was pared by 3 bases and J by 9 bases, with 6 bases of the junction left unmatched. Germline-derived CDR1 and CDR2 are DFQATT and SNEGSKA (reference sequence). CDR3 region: CSARTTSSTQYF. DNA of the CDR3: TGCAGTGCTAGGACGACTAGCTCCACGCAGTATTTT.

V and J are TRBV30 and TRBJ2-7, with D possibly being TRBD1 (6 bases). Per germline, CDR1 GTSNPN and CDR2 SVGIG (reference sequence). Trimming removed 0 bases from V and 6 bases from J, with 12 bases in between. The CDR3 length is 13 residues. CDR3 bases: TGTGCCTGGAGTGTATTCCAGGGGCGCGAGCAGTACTTC. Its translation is CAWSVFQGREQYF.

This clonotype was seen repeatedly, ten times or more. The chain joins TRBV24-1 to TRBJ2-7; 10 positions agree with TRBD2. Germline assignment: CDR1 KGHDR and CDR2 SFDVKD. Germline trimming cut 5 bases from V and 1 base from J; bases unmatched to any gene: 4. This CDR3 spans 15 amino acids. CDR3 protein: CATSAGTSASYEQYF. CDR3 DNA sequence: TGTGCCACCAGTGCCGGGACTAGCGCTTCCTACGAGCAGTACTTC.

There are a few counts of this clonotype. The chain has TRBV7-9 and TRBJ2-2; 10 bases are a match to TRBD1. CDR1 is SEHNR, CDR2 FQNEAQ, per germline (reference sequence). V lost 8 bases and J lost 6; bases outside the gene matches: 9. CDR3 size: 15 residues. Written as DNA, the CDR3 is TGTGCCAGCCCGCAGGGGGACAGGGGTTCCGGGGAGCTGTTTTTT. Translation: CASPQGDRGSGELFF.

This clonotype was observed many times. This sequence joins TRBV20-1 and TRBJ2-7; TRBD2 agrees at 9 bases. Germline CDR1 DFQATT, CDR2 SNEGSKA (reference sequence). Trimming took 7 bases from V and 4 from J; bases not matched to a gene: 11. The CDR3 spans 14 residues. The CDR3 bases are TGCAGTGTCACCGATCTAGCGGGGATTTACGAGCAGTACTTC. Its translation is CSVTDLAGIYEQYF.

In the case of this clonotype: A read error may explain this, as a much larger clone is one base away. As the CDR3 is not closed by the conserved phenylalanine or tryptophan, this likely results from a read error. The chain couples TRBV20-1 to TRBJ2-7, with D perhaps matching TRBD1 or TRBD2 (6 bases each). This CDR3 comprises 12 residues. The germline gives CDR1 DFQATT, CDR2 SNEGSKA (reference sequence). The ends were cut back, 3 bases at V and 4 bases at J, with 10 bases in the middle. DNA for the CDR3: TGCAGTGCTAGGGAAGGGGGGTACGAGCAGTACCTC. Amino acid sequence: CSAREGGYEQYL.

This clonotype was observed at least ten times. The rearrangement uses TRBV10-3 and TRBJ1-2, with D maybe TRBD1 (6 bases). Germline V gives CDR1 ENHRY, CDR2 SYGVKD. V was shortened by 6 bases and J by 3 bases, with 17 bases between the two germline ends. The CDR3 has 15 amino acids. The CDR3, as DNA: TGTGCCATCAGGATGGAGGACAGCGTACACTATGGCTACACCTTC. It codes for CAIRMEDSVHYGYTF.

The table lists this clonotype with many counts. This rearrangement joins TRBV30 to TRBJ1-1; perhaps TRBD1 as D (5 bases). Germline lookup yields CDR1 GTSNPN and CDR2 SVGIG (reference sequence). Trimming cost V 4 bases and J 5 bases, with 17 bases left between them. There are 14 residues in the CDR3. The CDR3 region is CAWISPPGGTEAFF. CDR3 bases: TGTGCCTGGATCTCTCCCCCTGGGGGGACTGAAGCTTTCTTT.

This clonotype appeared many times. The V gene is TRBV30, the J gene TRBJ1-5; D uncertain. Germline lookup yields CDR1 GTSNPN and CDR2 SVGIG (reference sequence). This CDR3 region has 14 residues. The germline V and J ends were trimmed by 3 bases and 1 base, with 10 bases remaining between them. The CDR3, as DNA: TGTGCCTGGAGCCTGATAAGGAGCAATCAGCCCCAGCATTTT. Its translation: CAWSLIRSNQPQHF.

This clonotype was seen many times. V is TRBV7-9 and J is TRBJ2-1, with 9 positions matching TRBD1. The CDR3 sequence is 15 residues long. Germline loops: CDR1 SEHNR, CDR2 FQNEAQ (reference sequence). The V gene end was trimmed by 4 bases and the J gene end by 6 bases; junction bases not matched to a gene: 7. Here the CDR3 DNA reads TGTGCCAGCAGCTACCCCGGGACAGGGTCCAATGAGCAGTTCTTC. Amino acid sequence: CASSYPGTGSNEQFF.

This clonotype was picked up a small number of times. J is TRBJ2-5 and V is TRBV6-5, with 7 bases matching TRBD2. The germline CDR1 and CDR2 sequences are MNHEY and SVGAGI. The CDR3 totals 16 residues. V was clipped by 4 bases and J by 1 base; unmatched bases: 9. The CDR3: CASSSTPSGPQETQYF. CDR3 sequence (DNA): TGTGCCAGCAGTTCTACCCCTAGCGGACCCCAAGAGACCCAGTACTTC.

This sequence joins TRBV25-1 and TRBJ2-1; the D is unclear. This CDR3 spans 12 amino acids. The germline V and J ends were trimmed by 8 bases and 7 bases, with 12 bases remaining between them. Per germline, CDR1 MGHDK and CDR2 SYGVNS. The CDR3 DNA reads TGTGCCAGCCTAGGTAACGTGAATGAGCAGTTCTTC. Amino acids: CASLGNVNEQFF.

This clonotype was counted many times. CDR3 loop: CASSEKAEAFF. The CDR3 region has the DNA TGTGCCAGCAGTGAAAAGGCTGAAGCTTTCTTT. The rearrangement uses TRBV6-1 and TRBJ1-1; D remains unclear. The germline V gene has CDR1 MNHNS and CDR2 SASEGT. Trimming removed 2 bases at V and 6 bases at J, with 4 bases between. This CDR3 comprises 11 residues.

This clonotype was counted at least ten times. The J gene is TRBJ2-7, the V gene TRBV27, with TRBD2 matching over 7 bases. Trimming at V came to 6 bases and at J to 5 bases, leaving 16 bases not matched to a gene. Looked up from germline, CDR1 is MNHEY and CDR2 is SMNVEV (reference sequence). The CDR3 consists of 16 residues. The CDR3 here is CASSFMWGGRRDEQYF. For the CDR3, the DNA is TGTGCCAGCAGCTTTATGTGGGGGGGTAGGCGCGACGAGCAGTACTTC.

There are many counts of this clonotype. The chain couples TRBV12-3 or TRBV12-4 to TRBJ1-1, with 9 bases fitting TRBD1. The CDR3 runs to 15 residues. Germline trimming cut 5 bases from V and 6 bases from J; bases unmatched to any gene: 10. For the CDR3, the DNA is TGTGCCAGCAGTCCCCAGGGACAGGGTTCGCCTGAAGCTTTCTTT. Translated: CASSPQGQGSPEAFF.

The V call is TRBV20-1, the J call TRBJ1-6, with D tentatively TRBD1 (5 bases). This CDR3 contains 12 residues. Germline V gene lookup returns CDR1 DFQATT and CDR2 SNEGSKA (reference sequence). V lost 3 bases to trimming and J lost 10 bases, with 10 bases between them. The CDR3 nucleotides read TGCAGTGCTAGTCCCAGGGAATCACCCCTCCACTTT. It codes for CSASPRESPLHF.

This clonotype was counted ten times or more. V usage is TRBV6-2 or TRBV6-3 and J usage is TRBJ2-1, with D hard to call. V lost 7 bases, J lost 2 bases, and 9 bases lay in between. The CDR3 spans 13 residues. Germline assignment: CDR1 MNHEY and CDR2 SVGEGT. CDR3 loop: CASNLRTYNEQFF. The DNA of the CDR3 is TGTGCCAGCAACTTGCGTACCTACAATGAGCAGTTCTTC.